A selection of T cell receptor beta chains follows, all from one sample in a study of blood T cell repertoires in COVID-19. Clones were read by immunoSEQ multiplex PCR, and TCRdb kept only the in-frame ones, dropping some. The sample lists roughly 150,000 clones, around 90% seen once, with 4% in the top ten. The source material was PBMCs or T cells enriched from blood (not recorded which). The receptors stem from a woman in her forties who had been exposed to COVID-19. Both conserved end residues are trimmed from each CDR3.

V,J,CDR3
TRBV5-1,TRBJ1-6,ASRGGVSNSPLH
TRBV5-1,TRBJ1-4,ASSLAAGVGTNEKLF
TRBV15,TRBJ2-1,ATSRTTSAEQF
TRBV9,TRBJ2-2,ASSVAGLAVNLNTGELF
TRBV3-1/TRBV3-2,TRBJ2-7,ASSQDSGTSSHEQY
TRBV4-1,TRBJ1-6,ASSQARQGESSPLH
TRBV2,TRBJ2-7,ASSGTEPYEQY
TRBV4-3,TRBJ2-6,ASSQDFEQGLWGANVLT
TRBV6-4,TRBJ2-3,ASSVVSGRDTQY
TRBV6-2/TRBV6-3,TRBJ2-7,ASSTPRGYEQY
TRBV6-5,TRBJ1-1,ASTKQGGPTEAF
TRBV5-4,TRBJ2-4,ASSLESGGAKNIQY
TRBV27,TRBJ2-3,ASSLSIPGSTDTQY
TRBV5-6,TRBJ1-4,ASSQTDTARLF
TRBV10-3,TRBJ1-2,ASGEVRNYGYT
TRBV28,TRBJ1-6,ASSLSKWGLFD
TRBV6-1,TRBJ2-1,ASSERGVSSYNEQF
TRBV5-1,TRBJ1-1,ASSFGQGKTEAF